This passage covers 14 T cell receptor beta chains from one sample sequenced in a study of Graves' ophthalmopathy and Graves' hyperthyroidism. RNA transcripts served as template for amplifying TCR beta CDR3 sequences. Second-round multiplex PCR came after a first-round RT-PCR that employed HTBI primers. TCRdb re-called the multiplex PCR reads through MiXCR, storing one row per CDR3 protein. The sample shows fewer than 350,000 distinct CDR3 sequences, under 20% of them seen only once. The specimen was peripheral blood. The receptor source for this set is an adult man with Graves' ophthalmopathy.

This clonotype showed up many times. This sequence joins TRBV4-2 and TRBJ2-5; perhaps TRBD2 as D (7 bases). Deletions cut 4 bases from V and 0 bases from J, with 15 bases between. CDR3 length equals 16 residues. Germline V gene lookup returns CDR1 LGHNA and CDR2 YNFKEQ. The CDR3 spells CASSRTGRGYQETQYF. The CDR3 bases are TGTGCCAGCAGCCGCACAGGGAGGGGGTACCAAGAGACCCAGTACTTC.

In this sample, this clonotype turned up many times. The CDR3 sequence: CASSTSGTQGYEQYF. DNA for the CDR3: TGTGCCAGCAGCACCAGCGGGACTCAAGGCTACGAGCAGTACTTC. The chain links TRBV7-2 to TRBJ2-7; 7 bases line up with TRBD2. Per germline, CDR1 SGHTA and CDR2 FQGNSA. J lost 3 bases, V lost 5 bases, and 10 bases had no gene match. The CDR3 extends over 15 amino acids.

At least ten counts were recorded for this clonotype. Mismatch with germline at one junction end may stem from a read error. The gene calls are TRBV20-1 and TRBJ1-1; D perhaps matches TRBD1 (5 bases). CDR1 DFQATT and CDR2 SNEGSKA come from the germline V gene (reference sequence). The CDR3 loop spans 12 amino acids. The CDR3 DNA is TGCAGTGCCAGAGGTAGGGGCACTGAAGCTTTCTTT. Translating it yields CSARGRGTEAFF.

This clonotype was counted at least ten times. The CDR3 reads CASSPILQATYEQYF. In DNA form, the CDR3 reads TGTGCCAGCAGCCCCATTCTGCAGGCCACCTACGAGCAGTACTTC. The chain uses TRBV11-2 and TRBJ2-7; no clear D gene. CDR1 is SGHAT, CDR2 FQNNGV, per germline. This CDR3 has 15 amino acids. Trimming pared 5 bases from V and 2 bases from J, leaving 16 bases between.

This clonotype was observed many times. This CDR3 reads CAWSGTEYYGYTF. CDR3 in DNA: TGTGCCTGGAGCGGTACAGAATACTATGGCTACACCTTC. The chain recombines TRBV30 with TRBJ1-2, with D unclear. Germline CDR1 GTSNPN, CDR2 SVGIG (reference sequence). Trimming left V 3 bases short and J 3 bases short, with 11 bases between. This CDR3 comprises 13 residues.

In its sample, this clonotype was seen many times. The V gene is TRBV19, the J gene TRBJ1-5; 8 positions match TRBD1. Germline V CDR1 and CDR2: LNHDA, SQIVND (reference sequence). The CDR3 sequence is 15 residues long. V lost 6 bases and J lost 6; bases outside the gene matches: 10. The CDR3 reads CASSPTGEVGQPQHF. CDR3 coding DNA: TGTGCCAGTAGCCCGACAGGGGAGGTCGGTCAGCCCCAGCATTTT.

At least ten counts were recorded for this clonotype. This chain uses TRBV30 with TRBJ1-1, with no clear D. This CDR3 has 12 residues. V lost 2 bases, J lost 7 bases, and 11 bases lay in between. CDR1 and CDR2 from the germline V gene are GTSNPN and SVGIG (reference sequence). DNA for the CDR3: TGTGCCTGGAGTTTGTGGGAGAATGAAGCTTTCTTT. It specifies CAWSLWENEAFF.

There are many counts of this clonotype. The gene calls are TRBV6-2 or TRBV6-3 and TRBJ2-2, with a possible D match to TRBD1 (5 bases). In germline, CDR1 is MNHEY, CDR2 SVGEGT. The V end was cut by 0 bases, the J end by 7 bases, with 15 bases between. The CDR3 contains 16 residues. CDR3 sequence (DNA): TGTGCCAGCAGTTACTCCGGAACAATAGGGGTCGGGGAGCTGTTTTTT. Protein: CASSYSGTIGVGELFF.

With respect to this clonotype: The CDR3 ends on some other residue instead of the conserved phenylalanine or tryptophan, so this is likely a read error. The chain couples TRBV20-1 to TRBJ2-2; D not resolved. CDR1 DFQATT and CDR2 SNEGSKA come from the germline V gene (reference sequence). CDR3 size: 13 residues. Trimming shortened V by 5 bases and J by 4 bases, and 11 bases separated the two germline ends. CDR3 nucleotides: TGCAGTGCTCTGGATCACGGCACCGGGGAGCTGTTTCTT. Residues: CSALDHGTGELFL.

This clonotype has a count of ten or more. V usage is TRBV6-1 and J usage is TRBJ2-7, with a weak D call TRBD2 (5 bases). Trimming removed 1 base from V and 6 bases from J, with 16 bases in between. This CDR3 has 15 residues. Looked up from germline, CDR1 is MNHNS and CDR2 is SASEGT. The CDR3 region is CASSEVEGEGAEQYF. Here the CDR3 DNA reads TGTGCCAGCAGTGAAGTTGAGGGAGAGGGAGCCGAGCAGTACTTC.

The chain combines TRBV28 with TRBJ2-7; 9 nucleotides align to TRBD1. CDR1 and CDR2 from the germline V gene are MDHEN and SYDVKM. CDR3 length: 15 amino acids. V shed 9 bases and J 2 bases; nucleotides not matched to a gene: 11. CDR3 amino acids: CASYVSGTGTYEQYF. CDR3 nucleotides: TGTGCCAGTTACGTTTCCGGGACAGGGACCTACGAGCAGTACTTC.

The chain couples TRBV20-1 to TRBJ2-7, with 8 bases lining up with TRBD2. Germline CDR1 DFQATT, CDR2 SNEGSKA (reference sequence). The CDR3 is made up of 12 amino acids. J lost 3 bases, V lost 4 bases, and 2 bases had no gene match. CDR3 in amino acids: CSAKLADYEQYF. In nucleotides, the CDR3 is TGCAGTGCTAAACTAGCGGACTACGAGCAGTACTTC.

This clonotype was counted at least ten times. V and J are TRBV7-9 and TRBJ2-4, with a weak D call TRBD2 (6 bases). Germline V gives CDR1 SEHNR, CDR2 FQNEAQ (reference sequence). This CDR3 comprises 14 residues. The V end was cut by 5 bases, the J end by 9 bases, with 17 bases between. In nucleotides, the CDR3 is TGTGCCAGCAGCGAAGAGGCTGGGGAGGTCATTCAGTACTTC. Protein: CASSEEAGEVIQYF.

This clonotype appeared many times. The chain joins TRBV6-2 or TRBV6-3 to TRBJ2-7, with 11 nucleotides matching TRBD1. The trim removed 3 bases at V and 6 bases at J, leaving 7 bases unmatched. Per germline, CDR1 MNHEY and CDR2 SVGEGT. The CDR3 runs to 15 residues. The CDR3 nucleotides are TGTGCCAGCAGTTATTCCTTGGACAGGGGGCTCGAGCAGTACTTC. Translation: CASSYSLDRGLEQYF.